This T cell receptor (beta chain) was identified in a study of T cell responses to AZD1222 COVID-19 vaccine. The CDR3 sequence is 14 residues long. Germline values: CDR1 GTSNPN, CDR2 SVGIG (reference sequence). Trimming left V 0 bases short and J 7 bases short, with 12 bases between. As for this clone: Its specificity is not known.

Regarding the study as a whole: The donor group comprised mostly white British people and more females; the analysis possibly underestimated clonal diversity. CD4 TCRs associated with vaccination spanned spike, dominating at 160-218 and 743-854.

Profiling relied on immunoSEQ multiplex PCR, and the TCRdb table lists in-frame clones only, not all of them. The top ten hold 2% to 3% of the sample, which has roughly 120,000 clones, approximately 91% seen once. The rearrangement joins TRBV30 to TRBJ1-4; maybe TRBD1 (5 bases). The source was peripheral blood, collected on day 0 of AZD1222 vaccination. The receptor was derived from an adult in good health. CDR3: CAWSVKVGAEKLFF. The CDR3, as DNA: TGTGCCTGGAGTGTAAAGGTTGGGGCTGAAAAACTGTTTTTT.